This entry features one T cell receptor beta chain sequence. The antigen is unknown. The data originate from a study of Graves' ophthalmopathy and Graves' hyperthyroidism. Study-level findings and limits: Progression of ophthalmopathy was predicted by the model with around 68% sensitivity and 72.22% specificity. Most expanded clonotypes from thyroid (those above 0.001 frequency) were also found in blood. From stable hyperthyroidism, ophthalmopathy was separated by a 13-signature model with roughly 89% sensitivity and around 80% specificity.

CAS ≥3, NOSPECS ≥4, moderate-to-severe activity and duration under 3 months marked donors with ophthalmopathy. J lost 7 bases, V lost 8 bases, and 5 bases had no gene match. Per the germline V gene, CDR1 is MGHDK and CDR2 is SYGVNS. The CDR3 loop spans 13 amino acids. Transcripts of RNA were the source for amplifying TCR beta CDR3 regions. First-round RT-PCR relied on HTBI primers, and a second-round multiplex PCR came next. MiXCR, applied by TCRdb to the multiplex PCR reads, yields one record per CDR3 protein. This table has about 740,000 distinct CDR3 sequences, approximately 40% appearing once. Material for sequencing was peripheral blood. V is TRBV25-1 and J is TRBJ1-1; TRBD1 aligns across 12 bases. This TCR was sampled from an adult man with Graves' ophthalmopathy. In DNA, the CDR3 is TGTGCCAGCGGGACAGGGGGCCACGTTGAAGCTTTCTTT. Its protein is CASGTGGHVEAFF.